This passage covers 27 T cell receptor beta chains from one sample sequenced in a study of a mutant IDH1 vaccine in newly diagnosed glioma. As for time point: week 35, safety follow-up. The content of each vaccine dose was 300 ug of mutant IDH1 20-mer peptide, and topical imiquimod accompanied it. Sequencing was performed with immunoSEQ multiplex PCR; in TCRdb, only in-frame clones are kept and a portion is missing. The data contain about 45,000 clones, 85% to 95% of them seen just once; the ten biggest clones take up 2% to 2.5%. Antigens of these TCRs are unknown. The sample was PBMCs, taken from a glioma patient whose treatment included an IDH1 peptide vaccine. The receptors derive from a man in his fifties with glioma.

This clone has more than one count but fewer than ten. The chain combines TRBV5-1 with TRBJ1-4, with unresolved D. This CDR3 is built from 13 residues. Germline CDR1 is SGHRS and CDR2 is YFSETQ. The ends were cut back, 5 bases at V and 5 bases at J, with 10 bases in the middle. As DNA, the CDR3 is TGCGCCAGCAGGGCCGGACTCAATGAAAAACTGTTTTTT. Residues: CASRAGLNEKLFF.

The table lists this clone with a count of one. V and J are TRBV19 and TRBJ2-2; 10 bases fit TRBD2. The CDR3 is 16 residues long. The V and J ends lost 4 bases and 0 bases, in that order; junction bases with no gene match: 2. Germline loops: CDR1 LNHDA, CDR2 SQIVND (reference sequence). In DNA, the CDR3 is TGTGCCAGTAGTAAACTAGCGGGATCGAACACCGGGGAGCTGTTTTTT. Its translation: CASSKLAGSNTGELFF.

The chain couples TRBV27 to TRBJ2-7; D gene uncertain. The V gene lost 2 bases and the J gene lost 3 bases, with 11 bases spanning the gap. The CDR3 loop spans 14 amino acids. Looked up from germline, CDR1 is MNHEY and CDR2 is SMNVEV (reference sequence). The CDR3: CASSLKGYGYEQYF. As DNA, the CDR3 is TGTGCCAGCAGTTTAAAGGGTTACGGCTACGAGCAGTACTTC.

This chain joins TRBV7-8 and TRBJ1-1; the match to TRBD1 covers 8 bases. V trimming: 1 base; J trimming: 1 base; junction bases outside the gene matches: 2. This CDR3 has 15 amino acids. Germline V gene lookup returns CDR1 SGHVS and CDR2 FQNEAQ. The CDR3 nucleotides are TGTGCCAGCAGCTTAGGGGGGACAGGGAACACTGAAGCTTTCTTT. It yields the protein CASSLGGTGNTEAFF.

The chain carries TRBV15 and TRBJ1-2, with D maybe TRBD1 (6 bases). The CDR3 covers 15 residues. V was trimmed by 2 bases and J by 5 bases, leaving 15 bases between them. Germline CDR1 and CDR2: LNHNV and YYDKDF (reference sequence). CDR3 region: CATSRTGQPLYGYTF. The CDR3 bases are TGTGCCACCAGCAGAACTGGACAGCCCCTATATGGCTACACCTTC.

The rearrangement joins TRBV30 to TRBJ2-7, with no clear D. The germline V gene encodes CDR1 GTSNPN and CDR2 SVGIG (reference sequence). Trimming pared 1 base from V and 1 base from J, leaving 5 bases between. The CDR3 extends over 12 amino acids. The CDR3 sequence: CAWSGGSYEQYF. The CDR3 nucleotides read TGTGCCTGGAGTGGTGGATCCTACGAGCAGTACTTC.

The CDR3 coding sequence is TGTGCCAGTTCAAGGACAGGGGCGGGGAACACTGAAGCTTTCTTT. It yields the protein CASSRTGAGNTEAFF. The V and J genes are TRBV19 and TRBJ1-1; 9 bases map to TRBD1. Trimming removed 8 bases from V and 1 base from J; junction bases left unmatched: 8. CDR1 and CDR2 (germline): LNHDA, SQIVND (reference sequence). There are 15 residues in the CDR3. The full variable domain, completed using reference TRBV19 and TRBJ1-1, is DGGITQSPKYLFRKEGQNVTLSCEQNLNHDAMYWYRQDPGQGLRLIYYSQIVNDFQKGDIAEGYSVSREKKESFPLTVTSAQKNPTAFYLCASSRTGAGNTEAFFGQGTRLTVV.

The chain joins TRBV4-2 to TRBJ2-3, with D perhaps TRBD2 (7 bases). The CDR3 contains 15 residues. Germline V gene lookup returns CDR1 LGHNA and CDR2 YNFKEQ. Trimming stripped 4 bases from V and 5 bases from J, with 16 bases between. The CDR3 region has the DNA TGTGCCAGCAGCCCGGCAGGGGAGGGAGGAGATACGCAGTATTTT. This encodes CASSPAGEGGDTQYF.

J is TRBJ1-1 and V is TRBV7-2, with 7 positions matching TRBD1. The CDR3 loop spans 14 amino acids. Losses at the gene ends were 3 bases for V and 9 bases for J; bases not matched to a gene: 10. CDR1 is SGHTA and CDR2 is FQGNSA in the germline V gene. CDR3 DNA: TGTGCCAGCAGCTTGGGGACGGCAGGGGGAAAAGCTTTCTTT. Protein: CASSLGTAGGKAFF.

This clone was seen a single time. V gene TRBV6-5 combines with J gene TRBJ2-7, with 8 bases lining up with TRBD1. J lost 13 bases, V lost 0 bases, and 8 bases had no gene match. There are 13 residues in the CDR3. CDR1 and CDR2 (germline): MNHEY, SVGAGI. Here the CDR3 DNA reads TGTGCCAGCAGTTACTCAATACAGGGGGAAAGATACTTC. Its translation is CASSYSIQGERYF.

A few counts support this clone. The genes are TRBV28 and TRBJ2-6; possibly TRBD1 or TRBD2 for D (5 bases each). Germline CDR1 MDHEN, CDR2 SYDVKM. V lost 3 bases and J lost 0, with 9 bases in between. CDR3 size: 16 residues. This CDR3 is CASSLGDLSGANVLTF. The CDR3 DNA is TGTGCCAGCAGTTTGGGGGACCTCTCTGGGGCCAACGTCCTGACTTTC.

The chain uses TRBV28 and TRBJ1-5, with D possibly being TRBD1 (5 bases). The CDR3 loop spans 15 amino acids. Germline loops: CDR1 MDHEN, CDR2 SYDVKM. The V end lost 3 bases, the J end lost 4 bases, and 13 bases lay between the germline ends. CDR3 sequence reads: CASSFYRSGNQPQHF. As DNA, the CDR3 is TGTGCCAGCAGTTTCTACAGGTCGGGGAATCAGCCCCAGCATTTT. Filled out from reference TRBV28 and TRBJ1-5, the complete variable domain reads DVKVTQSSRYLVKRTGEKVFLECVQDMDHENMFWYRQDPGLGLRLIYFSYDVKMKEKGDIPEGYSVSREKKERFSLILESASTNQTSMYLCASSFYRSGNQPQHFGDGTRLSIL.

The gene calls are TRBV14 and TRBJ2-7; D remains ambiguous. The CDR3 is made up of 17 amino acids. The germline V gene has CDR1 SGHDN and CDR2 FVKESK. Between the trimmed V and J ends, which lost 0 bases and 2 bases, there was a span of 17 bases. CDR3 in DNA: TGTGCCAGCAGCCAAGATTACGGTGACCGTCTCCCCTACGAGCAGTACTTC. This encodes CASSQDYGDRLPYEQYF.

The rearrangement uses TRBV7-2 and TRBJ1-2; TRBD1 matches at 9 bases. V shed 9 bases, J shed 4 bases, and the junction held 6 bases outside the gene matches. Germline CDR1 reads SGHTA; CDR2 reads FQGNSA. The CDR3 is made up of 13 amino acids. The chain's CDR3 is CASTGGFGYGYTF. The CDR3 region has the DNA TGTGCCAGTACAGGGGGCTTTGGCTATGGCTACACCTTC. Supplemented by reference TRBV7-2 and TRBJ1-2, the full variable domain reads GAGVSQSPSNKVTEKGKDVELRCDPISGHTALYWYRQSLGQGLEFLIYFQGNSAPDKSGLPSDRFSAERTGGSVSTLTIQRTQQEDSAVYLCASTGGFGYGYTFGSGTRLTVV.

The chain joins TRBV29-1 to TRBJ2-2, with D possibly being TRBD1 (5 bases). Germline V lookup: CDR1 SQVTM, CDR2 ANQGSEA. The CDR3 consists of 12 residues. V lost 3 bases to trimming and J lost 7 bases, with 9 bases between them. The CDR3 spells CSVEGRGGELFF. The CDR3 DNA is TGCAGCGTTGAGGGTAGGGGCGGGGAGCTGTTTTTT.

This clone occurred a few times. The rearrangement links TRBV7-2 to TRBJ2-7, with D possibly called TRBD1 or TRBD2 (5 bases each). CDR1 and CDR2 (germline): SGHTA, FQGNSA. V was clipped by 5 bases and J by 3 bases, with 14 bases between them. This CDR3 has 14 amino acids. In DNA form, the CDR3 reads TGTGCCAGCAGCCCCGGGGCGCCCCTCTACGAGCAGTACTTC. Encoded protein: CASSPGAPLYEQYF.

The chain recombines TRBV29-1 with TRBJ2-7; 9 nucleotides align to TRBD1. This CDR3 spans 14 amino acids. The trim removed 4 bases at V and 1 base at J, leaving 5 bases unmatched. Germline CDR1 and CDR2: SQVTM and ANQGSEA. In nucleotides, the CDR3 is TGCAGCGTTGGACAGGGGGAGGAATCCTACGAGCAGTACTTC. This codes for CSVGQGEESYEQYF.

The genes are TRBV9 and TRBJ2-2; unclear D gene. Germline lookup yields CDR1 SGDLS and CDR2 YYNGEE. V dropped 4 bases and J dropped 7 bases, with 14 bases sitting between them. The CDR3 has 14 residues. Written as DNA, the CDR3 is TGTGCCAGCAGCCCCACCTGGGGAAGCGGGGAGCTGTTTTTT. The encoded protein is CASSPTWGSGELFF.

The chain combines TRBV27 with TRBJ2-5; either TRBD1 or TRBD2 may fit D (5 bases each). The germline V gene encodes CDR1 MNHEY and CDR2 SMNVEV (reference sequence). Trimming stripped 8 bases from V and 5 bases from J, with 12 bases between. CDR3 size: 12 residues. CDR3 coding DNA: TGTGCCAGCCAAGACAGAGGGGAGACCCAGTACTTC. Amino acid sequence: CASQDRGETQYF.

This chain connects TRBV30 to TRBJ2-7; tentatively, D is TRBD1 (6 bases). V lost 5 bases to trimming and J lost 1 base, with 15 bases between them. This CDR3 region has 14 residues. Looked up from germline, CDR1 is GTSNPN and CDR2 is SVGIG (reference sequence). The CDR3 DNA reads as TGTGCCTGGTGCACCGGGACAACATCCTACGAGCAGTACTTC. Amino acids: CAWCTGTTSYEQYF.

This CDR3 is CASSPTLQNEQFF. The CDR3 region has the DNA TGTGCCAGCAGCCCCACCCTTCAAAATGAGCAGTTCTTC. V gene TRBV9 combines with J gene TRBJ2-1; the D is unclear. The ends were cut back, 4 bases at V and 7 bases at J, with 12 bases in the middle. CDR3 length: 13 amino acids. Per the germline V gene, CDR1 is SGDLS and CDR2 is YYNGEE.

The chain employs TRBV5-1 and TRBJ2-1; 11 nucleotides align to TRBD2. With 5 bases clipped from V and 5 bases from J, the junction kept 3 bases outside the gene matches. Germline V gene lookup returns CDR1 SGHRS and CDR2 YFSETQ. The CDR3 consists of 14 residues. The CDR3 nucleotides read TGCGCCAGCAGTTCTAGCGGGAGGAACAATGAGCAGTTCTTC. This encodes CASSSSGRNNEQFF.

This chain connects TRBV5-8 to TRBJ2-7, with a possible D match to TRBD1 (6 bases). The CDR3 is made up of 15 amino acids. V was pared by 3 bases and J by 9 bases, with 22 bases between. The germline V gene has CDR1 SGHTS and CDR2 YDEGEE. In DNA form, the CDR3 reads TGTGCCAGCAGCTCGACAGGTGGTCTAACTAAGGGGCAGTACTTC. Translating it yields CASSSTGGLTKGQYF.

This clone occurred once. The chain carries TRBV19 and TRBJ1-1; D not resolved. V lost 5 bases and J 2 bases, leaving 9 bases between the germline ends. The CDR3 length is 13 residues. CDR1 and CDR2 from the germline V gene are LNHDA and SQIVND (reference sequence). As DNA, the CDR3 is TGTGCCAGTAGTCCTAGCCAAAACACTGAAGCTTTCTTT. Protein sequence: CASSPSQNTEAFF.

The chain is built from TRBV27 and TRBJ2-7, with D possibly TRBD1 on 5 matching bases. This CDR3 contains 15 residues. Looked up from germline, CDR1 is MNHEY and CDR2 is SMNVEV (reference sequence). Deletions cut 2 bases from V and 3 bases from J, with 14 bases between. DNA of the CDR3: TGTGCCAGCAGTTTACAATGGGGCTCAGTCTACGAGCAGTACTTC. Its protein is CASSLQWGSVYEQYF.

The chain recombines TRBV15 with TRBJ1-2, with TRBD1 as a possible D gene (5 bases). V was shortened by 1 base and J by 6 bases, with 9 bases between the two germline ends. This CDR3 region has 13 residues. Germline V gene sequence: CDR1 LNHNV, CDR2 YYDKDF (reference sequence). The DNA of the CDR3 is TGTGCCACCAGCAGAGGGGCAGGGAATGGCTACACCTTC. Its translation is CATSRGAGNGYTF.

The chain links TRBV15 to TRBJ1-1; D gene uncertain. In germline, CDR1 is LNHNV, CDR2 YYDKDF (reference sequence). Deletions cut 5 bases from V and 6 bases from J, with 19 bases between. The CDR3 is 15 residues long. The CDR3 reads CATSSPKEGGAEAFF. In nucleotides, the CDR3 is TGTGCCACCAGCTCCCCTAAGGAGGGAGGCGCTGAAGCTTTCTTT.